This TCR beta chain is from a study of T cells expressing NK-cell markers. Points from the study as a whole: A handful of donors showed these clonotypes also leading the CD3+CD56-NKG2C+ fraction.

On this clonotype: Antigen: not known.

TCRdb reprocessed the 5' RACE reads and stores each CDR3 protein as one record, lacking DNA. The data include more than 250,000 distinct CDR3 sequences; the top ten clones carry approximately 0.39%. CDR1 and CDR2 (germline): SGHTA, FQGNSA. This CDR3 region has 15 residues. The chain carries TRBV7-2 and TRBJ1-4; TCRdb names TRBD1, which stays unverified in the absence of DNA. The clonotype comes from a man younger than 30 in good health. The sample comprised blood T cells: a sorted CD56 or NKG2C T cell subset, CD4+ or CD8+ T cells, or bulk PBMC T cells (not recorded which). CDR3 sequence: CASQPSPSKYEKLFF.